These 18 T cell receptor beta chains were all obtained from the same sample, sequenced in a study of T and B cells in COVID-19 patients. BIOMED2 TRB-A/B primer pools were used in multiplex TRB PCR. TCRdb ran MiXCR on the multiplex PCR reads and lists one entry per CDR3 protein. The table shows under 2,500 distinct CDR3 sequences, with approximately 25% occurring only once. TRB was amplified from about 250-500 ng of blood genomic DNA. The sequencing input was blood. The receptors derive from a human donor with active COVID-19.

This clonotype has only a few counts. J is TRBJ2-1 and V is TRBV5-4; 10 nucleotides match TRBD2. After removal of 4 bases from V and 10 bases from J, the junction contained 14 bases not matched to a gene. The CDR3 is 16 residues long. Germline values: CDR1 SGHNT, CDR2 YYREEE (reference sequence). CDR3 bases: TGTGCCAGCAGCCCGGTCCGAGCGGGAGGGAAGGGCGAGCAGTTCTTC. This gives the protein CASSPVRAGGKGEQFF.

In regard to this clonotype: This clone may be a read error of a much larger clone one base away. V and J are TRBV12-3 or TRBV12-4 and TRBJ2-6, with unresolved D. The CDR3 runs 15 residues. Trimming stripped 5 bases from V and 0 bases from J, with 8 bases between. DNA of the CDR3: TGTGCCAGCAGTAACAGATCCTCTGGGGCCAACGTCCTGACTTTC. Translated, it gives CASSNRSSGANVLTF.

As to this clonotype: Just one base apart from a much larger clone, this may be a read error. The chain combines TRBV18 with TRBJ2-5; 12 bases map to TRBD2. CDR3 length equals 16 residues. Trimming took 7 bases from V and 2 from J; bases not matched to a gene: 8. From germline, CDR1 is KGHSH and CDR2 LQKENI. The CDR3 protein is CASLPQTSGSQETQYF. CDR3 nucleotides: TGTGCCAGCTTACCTCAGACTAGCGGGAGTCAAGAGACCCAGTACTTC.

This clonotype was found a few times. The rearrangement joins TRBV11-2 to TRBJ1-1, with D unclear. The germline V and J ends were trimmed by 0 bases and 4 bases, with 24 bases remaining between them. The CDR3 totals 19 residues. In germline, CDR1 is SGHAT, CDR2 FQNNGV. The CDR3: CASSLDHLLRAQGGTEAFF. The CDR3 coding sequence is TGTGCCAGCAGCTTAGATCATCTGCTTCGGGCACAAGGAGGCACTGAAGCTTTCTTT.

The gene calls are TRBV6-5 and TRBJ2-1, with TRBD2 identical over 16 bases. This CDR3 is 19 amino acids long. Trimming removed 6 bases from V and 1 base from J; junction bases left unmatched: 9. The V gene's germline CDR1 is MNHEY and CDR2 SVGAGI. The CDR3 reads CASRSGLAGGPRSYNEQFF. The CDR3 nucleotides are TGTGCCAGCAGATCGGGACTAGCGGGAGGGCCCCGGTCCTACAATGAGCAGTTCTTC.

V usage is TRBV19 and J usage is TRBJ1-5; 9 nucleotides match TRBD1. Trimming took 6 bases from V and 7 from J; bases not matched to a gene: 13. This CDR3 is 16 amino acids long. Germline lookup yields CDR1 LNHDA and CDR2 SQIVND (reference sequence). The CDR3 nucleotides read TGTGCCAGTAGCAGACTGGACAGGGGAGAAGGCCAGCCCCAGCATTTT. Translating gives CASSRLDRGEGQPQHF.

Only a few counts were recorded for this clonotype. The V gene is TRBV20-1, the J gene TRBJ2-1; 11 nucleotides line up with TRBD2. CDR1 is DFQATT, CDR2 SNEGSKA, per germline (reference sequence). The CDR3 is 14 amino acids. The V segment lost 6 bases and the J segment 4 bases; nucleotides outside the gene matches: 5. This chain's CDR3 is CSAVGLAAYNEQFF. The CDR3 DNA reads TGCAGTGCCGTGGGACTAGCGGCATACAATGAGCAGTTCTTC.

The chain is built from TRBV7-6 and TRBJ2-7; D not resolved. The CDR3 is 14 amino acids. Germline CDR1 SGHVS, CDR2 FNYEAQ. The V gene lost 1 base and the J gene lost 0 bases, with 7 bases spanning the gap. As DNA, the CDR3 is TGTGCCAGCAGCTTAGAGTCTACCTCCTACGAGCAGTACTTC. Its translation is CASSLESTSYEQYF.

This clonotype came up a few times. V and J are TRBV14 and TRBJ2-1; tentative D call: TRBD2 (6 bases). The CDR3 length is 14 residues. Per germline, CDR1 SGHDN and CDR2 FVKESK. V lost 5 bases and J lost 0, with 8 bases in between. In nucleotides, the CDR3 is TGTGCCAGCAGCGCGGGAAGCTCCTACAATGAGCAGTTCTTC. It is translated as CASSAGSSYNEQFF.

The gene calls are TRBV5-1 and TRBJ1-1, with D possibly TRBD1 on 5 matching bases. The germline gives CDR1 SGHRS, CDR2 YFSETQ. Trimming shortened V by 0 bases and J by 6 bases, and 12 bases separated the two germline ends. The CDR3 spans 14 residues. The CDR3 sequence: CASSLAAGIPEAFF. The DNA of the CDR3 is TGCGCCAGCAGCTTGGCGGCAGGGATCCCTGAAGCTTTCTTT.

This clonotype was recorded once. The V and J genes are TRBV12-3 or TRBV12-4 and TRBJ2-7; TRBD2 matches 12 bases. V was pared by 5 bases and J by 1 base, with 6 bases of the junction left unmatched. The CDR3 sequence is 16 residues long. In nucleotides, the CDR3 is TGTGCCAGCAGTCGGACCGGGACTAGCGGGTCCTACGAGCAGTACTTC. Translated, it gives CASSRTGTSGSYEQYF.

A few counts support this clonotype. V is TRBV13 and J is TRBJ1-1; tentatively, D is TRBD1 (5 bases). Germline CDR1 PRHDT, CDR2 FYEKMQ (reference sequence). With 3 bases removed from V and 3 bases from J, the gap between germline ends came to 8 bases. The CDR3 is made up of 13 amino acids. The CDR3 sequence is CASSLGQDTEAFF. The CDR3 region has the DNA TGTGCCAGCAGCTTGGGGCAGGACACTGAAGCTTTCTTT. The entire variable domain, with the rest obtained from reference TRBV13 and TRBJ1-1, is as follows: AAGVIQSPRHLIKEKRETATLKCYPIPRHDTVYWYQQGPGQDPQFLISFYEKMQSDKGSIPDRFSAQQFSDYHSELNMSSLELGDSALYFCASSLGQDTEAFFGQGTRLTVV.

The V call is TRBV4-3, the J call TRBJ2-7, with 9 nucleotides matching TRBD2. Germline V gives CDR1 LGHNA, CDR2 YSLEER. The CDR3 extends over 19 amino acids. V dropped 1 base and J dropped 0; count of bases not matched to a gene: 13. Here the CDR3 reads CASSQAPGTPSGDSYEQYF. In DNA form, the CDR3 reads TGCGCCAGCAGCCAAGCTCCGGGGACCCCTAGCGGGGACTCCTACGAGCAGTACTTC.

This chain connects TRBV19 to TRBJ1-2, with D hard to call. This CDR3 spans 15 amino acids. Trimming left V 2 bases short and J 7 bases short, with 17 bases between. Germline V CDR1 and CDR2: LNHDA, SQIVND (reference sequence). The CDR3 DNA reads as TGTGCCAGTAGTATAAGCAGTCCCGTTGTCGGTGGCTACACCTTC. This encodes CASSISSPVVGGYTF.

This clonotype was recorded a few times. Written as DNA, the CDR3 is TGTGCCAGCAGCCCGGAACTGGGGAGGGGGCGAGCTGGAAACACCATATATTTT. This translates into CASSPELGRGRAGNTIYF. The J gene is TRBJ1-3, the V gene TRBV12-3 or TRBV12-4; 7 bases are shared with TRBD1. The CDR3 has 18 amino acids. Trimming removed 6 bases from V and 2 bases from J; junction bases left unmatched: 16.

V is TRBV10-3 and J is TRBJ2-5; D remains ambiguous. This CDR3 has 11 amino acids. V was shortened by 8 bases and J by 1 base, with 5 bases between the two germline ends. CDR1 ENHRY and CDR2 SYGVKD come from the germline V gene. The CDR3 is CAIGRQETQYF. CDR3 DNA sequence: TGTGCCATCGGACGCCAAGAGACCCAGTACTTC.

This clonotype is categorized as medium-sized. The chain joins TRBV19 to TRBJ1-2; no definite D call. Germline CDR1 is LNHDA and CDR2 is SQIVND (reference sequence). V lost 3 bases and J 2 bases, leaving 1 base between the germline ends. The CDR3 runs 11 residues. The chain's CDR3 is CASSINYGYTF. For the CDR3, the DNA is TGTGCCAGTAGTATCAACTATGGCTACACCTTC. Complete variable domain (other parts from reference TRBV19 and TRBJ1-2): DGGITQSPKYLFRKEGQNVTLSCEQNLNHDAMYWYRQDPGQGLRLIYYSQIVNDFQKGDIAEGYSVSREKKESFPLTVTSAQKNPTAFYLCASSINYGYTFGSGTRLTVV.

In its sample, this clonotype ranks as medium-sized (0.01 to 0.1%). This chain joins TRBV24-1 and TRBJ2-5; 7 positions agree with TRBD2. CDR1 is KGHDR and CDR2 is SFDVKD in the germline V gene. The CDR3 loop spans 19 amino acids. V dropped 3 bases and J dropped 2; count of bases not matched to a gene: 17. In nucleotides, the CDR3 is TGTGCCACCAGTGATCCGGATGGGGGGGTGGCCGACCTTCAAGAGACCCAGTACTTC. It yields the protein CATSDPDGGVADLQETQYF.